A selection of T cell receptor beta chains follows, all from one sample in a study of T cells in Graves' hyperthyroidism and ophthalmopathy. Using its own MiXCR run on the multiplex PCR reads, TCRdb lists one record per CDR3 protein. The table has about 350,000 distinct CDR3 sequences, around 14% seen once. The source material was blood. The receptor source for this set is a woman aged 25 to 39 with Graves' hyperthyroidism. Both conserved end residues are part of each CDR3. D genes are given only for firm matches. Only some rows state a clone size, as once, few, many or a class for expanded clones.

size: many; D: TRBD1; J: TRBJ1-1; V: TRBV12-3/TRBV12-4; DNA: TGTGCCAGCAGTCCCCAGGGACAGCTTGAAGCTTTCTTT; CDR3: CASSPQGQLEAFF
size: many; D: .; J: TRBJ2-7; V: TRBV12-3/TRBV12-4; DNA: TGTGCCAGCAGTTTAGCGGTGGGGGAGCAGTACTTC; CDR3: CASSLAVGEQYF
size: few; D: .; J: TRBJ1-2; V: TRBV6-2/TRBV6-3; DNA: TGTGCCAGCAGTTACTCGAGGCAGTTCTATGGCTACACCTTC; CDR3: CASSYSRQFYGYTF
size: .; D: .; J: TRBJ2-7; V: TRBV9; DNA: TGTGCCAGCAGCGTAAACGGGCACTACGAGCAGTACTTC; CDR3: CASSVNGHYEQYF
size: many; D: .; J: TRBJ1-6; V: TRBV27; DNA: TGTGCCAGCAAACCACAGGCCTTCTATAATTCACCCCTCCACTTT; CDR3: CASKPQAFYNSPLHF
size: .; D: .; J: TRBJ2-7; V: TRBV28; DNA: TGTGCCAGCAGTCCCATCGGGCAGGTCTACGAGCAGTACTTC; CDR3: CASSPIGQVYEQYF
size: many; D: .; J: TRBJ2-1; V: TRBV6-1; DNA: TGTGCCAGCAGTTATGAGGTTGGCAATGAGCAGTTCTTC; CDR3: CASSYEVGNEQFF
size: many; D: TRBD2; J: TRBJ2-3; V: TRBV7-8; DNA: TGTGCCACTGGGGGGCGGGAGGGAGATACGCAGTATTTT; CDR3: CATGGREGDTQYF
size: many; D: .; J: TRBJ1-2; V: TRBV4-3; DNA: TGCGCCAGCAGCTCCCGGACAGTAGACTATGGCTACACCTTC; CDR3: CASSSRTVDYGYTF
size: many; D: TRBD2; J: TRBJ2-1; V: TRBV9; DNA: TGTGCCAGCAGCGTAGTAGGGACTAGCCTCAACAATGAGCAGTTCTTC; CDR3: CASSVVGTSLNNEQFF
size: .; D: .; J: TRBJ1-2; V: TRBV19; DNA: TGTGCCAGTAGTAGAGGACCTAACCGATCTAACTATGGCTACACCTTC; CDR3: CASSRGPNRSNYGYTF
size: few; D: TRBD1; J: TRBJ2-1; V: TRBV29-1; DNA: TGCAGCGTTGCAAATACAGGGGTTGCTGAGCAGTTCTTC; CDR3: CSVANTGVAEQFF
size: .; D: .; J: TRBJ2-5; V: TRBV12-3/TRBV12-4; DNA: TGTGCCAGCACCCCTACTAGCCAAGAGACCCAGTACTTC; CDR3: CASTPTSQETQYF
size: many; D: .; J: TRBJ1-2; V: TRBV12-3/TRBV12-4; DNA: TGTGCCAGCAGTCGTAGGGATGGCTACACCTTC; CDR3: CASSRRDGYTF
size: .; D: .; J: TRBJ2-7; V: TRBV5-6; DNA: TGTGCCAGCAGCTTGGGATTCCGGGACGGCTACGAGCAGTACTTC; CDR3: CASSLGFRDGYEQYF
size: many; D: TRBD2; J: TRBJ2-3; V: TRBV28; DNA: TGTGCCAGCAGTGAGGGACTAGCGGGATTACATACGCAGTATTTT; CDR3: CASSEGLAGLHTQYF
size: many; D: TRBD1; J: TRBJ1-2; V: TRBV2; DNA: TGTGCCAGCAGGGCCCAGGGGGGTCAGGACTATGGCTACACCTTC; CDR3: CASRAQGGQDYGYTF
size: few; D: TRBD2; J: TRBJ2-1; V: TRBV9; DNA: TGTGCCAGCAGCGAACTAGCGGGAGGGGGTGAGCAGTTCTTC; CDR3: CASSELAGGGEQFF
size: few; D: TRBD1; J: TRBJ2-3; V: TRBV20-1; DNA: TGCAGTGCTCCATTAGAACCGGGACAGGGGCATACGCAGTATTTT; CDR3: CSAPLEPGQGHTQYF
size: few; D: TRBD2; J: TRBJ2-7; V: TRBV3-1; DNA: TGTGCCAGCAGTCACCGGACTAGCGGGTCCTACGAGCAGTACTTC; CDR3: CASSHRTSGSYEQYF
size: many; D: .; J: TRBJ1-1; V: TRBV18; DNA: TGTGCCAGCTCACTTCAAGGAATAGCTTTCTTT; CDR3: CASSLQGIAFF
size: many; D: .; J: TRBJ2-7; V: TRBV28; DNA: TGTGCCAGCAGAGTCCCTGGATACGAGCAGTACTTC; CDR3: CASRVPGYEQYF
size: .; D: .; J: TRBJ1-6; V: TRBV10-3; DNA: TGTGCCATCAGTGAGTGGACTAATTCACCCCTCCACTTT; CDR3: CAISEWTNSPLHF
size: .; D: .; J: TRBJ1-1; V: TRBV15; DNA: TGTGCCACCAGCGTGCGAGGGACTGAAGCTTTCTTT; CDR3: CATSVRGTEAFF
size: many; D: .; J: TRBJ2-3; V: TRBV20-1; DNA: TGCAGTGCTGGGATGCATGGGGCGGATACGCAGTATTTT; CDR3: CSAGMHGADTQYF
size: many; D: .; J: TRBJ2-3; V: TRBV11-2; DNA: TGTGCCAGCAGCCATCCTTTTTTCGGACGACGACATACGCAGTATTTT; CDR3: CASSHPFFGRRHTQYF
size: many; D: TRBD2; J: TRBJ2-2; V: TRBV2; DNA: TGTGCCAGTTATCAAAACCTAGCGGGCACCGGGGAGCTGTTTTTT; CDR3: CASYQNLAGTGELFF
size: few; D: .; J: TRBJ2-7; V: TRBV19; DNA: TGTGCCAGTAGTATAGGAGGGCAGAATCCCTACGAGCAGTACTTC; CDR3: CASSIGGQNPYEQYF
size: few; D: .; J: TRBJ1-1; V: TRBV2; DNA: TGTGCCAGCAACCTTGCGGGGGAGTTGACTGAAGCTTTCTTT; CDR3: CASNLAGELTEAFF
size: many; D: TRBD2; J: TRBJ2-1; V: TRBV2; DNA: TGTGCCAGCACGGGACTACCACTTAATGAGCAGTTCTTC; CDR3: CASTGLPLNEQFF
size: few; D: .; J: TRBJ2-1; V: TRBV20-1; DNA: TGCAGTGCTAGGGGTAGCCTCGATGAGCAGTTCTTC; CDR3: CSARGSLDEQFF
size: many; D: .; J: TRBJ1-1; V: TRBV29-1; DNA: TGCAGCGTTGATAGGGGGGCTTTCTTT; CDR3: CSVDRGAFF
size: few; D: .; J: TRBJ2-7; V: TRBV9; DNA: TGTGCCAGCAGCGTGAGAAGCAGCTCCTACGAGCAGTACTTC; CDR3: CASSVRSSSYEQYF
size: few; D: .; J: TRBJ2-3; V: TRBV18; DNA: TGTGCCACTTCTTCGGAAGATACGCAGTATTTT; CDR3: CATSSEDTQYF
size: many; D: TRBD1; J: TRBJ2-7; V: TRBV27; DNA: TGTGCCAGCAGTTTAACCGGGACAGGGGGCCACGAGCAGTACTTC; CDR3: CASSLTGTGGHEQYF
size: many; D: .; J: TRBJ2-5; V: TRBV6-1; DNA: TGTGCCAGCAGTGATGTGACAGCTTCCCAGTACTTC; CDR3: CASSDVTASQYF
size: many; D: .; J: TRBJ2-7; V: TRBV5-1; DNA: TGCGCCAGCAGCGCCGGCGGCGCAGGGCCAGGGTACGAGCAGTACTTC; CDR3: CASSAGGAGPGYEQYF
size: many; D: .; J: TRBJ2-4; V: TRBV20-1; DNA: TGCAGTGCTAGAGATCCGCGCGGACCGGGGAACATTCAGTACTTC; CDR3: CSARDPRGPGNIQYF
size: many; D: .; J: TRBJ2-7; V: TRBV20-1; DNA: TGCAGTGCTAGAACCGCCCTAGGAGACGAGCAGTACTTC; CDR3: CSARTALGDEQYF